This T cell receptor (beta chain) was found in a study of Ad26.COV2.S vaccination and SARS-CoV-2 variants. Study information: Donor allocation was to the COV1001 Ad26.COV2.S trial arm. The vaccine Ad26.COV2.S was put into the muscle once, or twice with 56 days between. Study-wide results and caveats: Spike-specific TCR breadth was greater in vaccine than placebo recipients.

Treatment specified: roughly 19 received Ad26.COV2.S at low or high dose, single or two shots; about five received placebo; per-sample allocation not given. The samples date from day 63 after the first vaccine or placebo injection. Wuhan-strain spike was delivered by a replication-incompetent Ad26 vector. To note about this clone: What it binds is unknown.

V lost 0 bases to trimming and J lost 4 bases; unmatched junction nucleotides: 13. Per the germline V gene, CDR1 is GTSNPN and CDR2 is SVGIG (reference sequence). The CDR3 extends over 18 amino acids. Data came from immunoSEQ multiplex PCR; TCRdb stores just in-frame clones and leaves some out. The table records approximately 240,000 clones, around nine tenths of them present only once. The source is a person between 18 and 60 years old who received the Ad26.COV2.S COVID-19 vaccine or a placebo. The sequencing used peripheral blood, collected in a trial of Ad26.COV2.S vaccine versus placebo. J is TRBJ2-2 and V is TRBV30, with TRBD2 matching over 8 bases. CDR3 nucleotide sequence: TGTGCCTGGAGTGTACGGCCGGGGGGGGGCCGGATCACCGGGGAGCTGTTTTTT. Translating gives CAWSVRPGGGRITGELFF.